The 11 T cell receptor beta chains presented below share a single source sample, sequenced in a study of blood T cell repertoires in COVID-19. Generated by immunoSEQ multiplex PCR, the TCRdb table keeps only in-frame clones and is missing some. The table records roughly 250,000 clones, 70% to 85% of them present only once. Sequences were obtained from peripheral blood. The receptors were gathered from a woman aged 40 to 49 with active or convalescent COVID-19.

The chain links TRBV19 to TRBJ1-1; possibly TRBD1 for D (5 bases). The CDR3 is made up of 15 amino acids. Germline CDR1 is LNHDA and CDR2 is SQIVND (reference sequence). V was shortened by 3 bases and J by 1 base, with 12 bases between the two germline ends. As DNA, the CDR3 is TGTGCCAGTAGTATGCCCGGTGGGGCGAACACTGAAGCTTTCTTT. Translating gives CASSMPGGANTEAFF.

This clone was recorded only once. CDR3 DNA sequence: TGTGCCAGCGGAACAGGGAGAGCTAACTATGGCTACACCTTC. Protein product: CASGTGRANYGYTF. V and J are TRBV6-8 and TRBJ1-2; possible D gene TRBD1, 6 bases. Germline V lookup: CDR1 MNHGY, CDR2 SAAAGT. The CDR3 has 14 residues. The V gene lost 8 bases and the J gene lost 0 bases, with 13 bases spanning the gap.

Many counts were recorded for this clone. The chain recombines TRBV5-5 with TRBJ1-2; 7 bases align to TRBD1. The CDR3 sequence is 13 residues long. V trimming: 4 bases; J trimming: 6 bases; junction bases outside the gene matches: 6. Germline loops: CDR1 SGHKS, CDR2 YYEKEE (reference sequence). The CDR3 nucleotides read TGTGCCAGCAGCCCCGGACAGGACCATGGCTACACCTTC. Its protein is CASSPGQDHGYTF.

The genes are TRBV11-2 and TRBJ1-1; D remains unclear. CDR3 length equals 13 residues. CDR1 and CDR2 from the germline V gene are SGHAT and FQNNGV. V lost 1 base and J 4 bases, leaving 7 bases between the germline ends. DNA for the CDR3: TGTGCCAGCAGCTTAGTGGGGAGCACTGAAGCTTTCTTT. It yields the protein CASSLVGSTEAFF. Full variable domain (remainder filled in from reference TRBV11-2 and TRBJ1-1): EAGVAQSPRYKIIEKRQSVAFWCNPISGHATLYWYQQILGQGPKLLIQFQNNGVVDDSQLPKDRFSAERLKGVDSTLKIQPAKLEDSAVYLCASSLVGSTEAFFGQGTRLTVV.

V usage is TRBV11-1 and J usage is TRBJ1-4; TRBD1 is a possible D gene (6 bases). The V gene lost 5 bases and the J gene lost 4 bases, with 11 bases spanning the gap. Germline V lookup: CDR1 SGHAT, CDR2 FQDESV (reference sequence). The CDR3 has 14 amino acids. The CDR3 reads CASSNDRINEKLFF. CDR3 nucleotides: TGTGCCAGCAGCAACGACAGGATTAATGAAAAACTGTTTTTT.

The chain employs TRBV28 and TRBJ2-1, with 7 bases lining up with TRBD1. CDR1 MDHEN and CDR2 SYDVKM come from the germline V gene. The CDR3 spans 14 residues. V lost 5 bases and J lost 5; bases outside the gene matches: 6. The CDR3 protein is CASSITGQNNEQFF. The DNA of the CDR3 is TGTGCCAGCAGTATAACGGGACAGAACAATGAGCAGTTCTTC.

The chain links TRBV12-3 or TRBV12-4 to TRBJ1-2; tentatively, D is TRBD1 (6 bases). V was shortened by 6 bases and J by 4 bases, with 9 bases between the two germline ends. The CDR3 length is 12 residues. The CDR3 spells CASRRGGYGYTF. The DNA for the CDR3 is TGTGCCAGCAGGAGGGGGGGCTATGGCTACACCTTC.

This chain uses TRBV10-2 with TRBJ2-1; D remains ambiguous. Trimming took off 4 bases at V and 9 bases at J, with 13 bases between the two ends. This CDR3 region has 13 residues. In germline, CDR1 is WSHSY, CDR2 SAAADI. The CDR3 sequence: CASSAVARGEQFF. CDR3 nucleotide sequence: TGCGCCAGCAGTGCGGTAGCTCGAGGTGAGCAGTTCTTC.

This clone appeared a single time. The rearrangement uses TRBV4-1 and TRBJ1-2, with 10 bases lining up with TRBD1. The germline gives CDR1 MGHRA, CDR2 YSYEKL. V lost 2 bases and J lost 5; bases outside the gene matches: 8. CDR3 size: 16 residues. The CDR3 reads CASSQTTGGGLYGYTF. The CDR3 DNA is TGCGCCAGCAGCCAAACGACAGGGGGCGGGTTATATGGCTACACCTTC.

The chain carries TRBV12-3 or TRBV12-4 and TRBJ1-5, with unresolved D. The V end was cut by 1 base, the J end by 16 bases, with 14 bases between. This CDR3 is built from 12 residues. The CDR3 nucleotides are TGTGCCAGCAGTTTAGGCGGCCTAGCGCGTCATTTT. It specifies CASSLGGLARHF.

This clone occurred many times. The CDR3 nucleotides read TGTGCCTGGATGGTCGGGGGGGGCGAGACGGATGAGCAGTTCTTC. This gives the protein CAWMVGGGETDEQFF. The chain employs TRBV30 and TRBJ2-1; 8 positions match TRBD2. The germline CDR1 and CDR2 sequences are GTSNPN and SVGIG (reference sequence). The trim removed 4 bases at V and 8 bases at J, leaving 13 bases unmatched. This CDR3 is 15 amino acids long.